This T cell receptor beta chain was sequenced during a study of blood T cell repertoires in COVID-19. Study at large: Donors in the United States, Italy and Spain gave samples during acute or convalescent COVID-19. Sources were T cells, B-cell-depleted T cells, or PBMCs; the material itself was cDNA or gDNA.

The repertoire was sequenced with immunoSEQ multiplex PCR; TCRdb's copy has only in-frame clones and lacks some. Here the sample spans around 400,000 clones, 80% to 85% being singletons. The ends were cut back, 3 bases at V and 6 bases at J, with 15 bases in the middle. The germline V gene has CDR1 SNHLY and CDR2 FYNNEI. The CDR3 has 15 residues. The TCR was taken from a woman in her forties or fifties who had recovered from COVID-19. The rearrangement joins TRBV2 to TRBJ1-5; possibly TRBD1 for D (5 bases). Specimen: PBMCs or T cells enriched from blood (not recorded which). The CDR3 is CASSDETARGQPQHF. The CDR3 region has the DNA TGTGCCAGCAGTGACGAGACAGCCCGAGGTCAGCCCCAGCATTTT.